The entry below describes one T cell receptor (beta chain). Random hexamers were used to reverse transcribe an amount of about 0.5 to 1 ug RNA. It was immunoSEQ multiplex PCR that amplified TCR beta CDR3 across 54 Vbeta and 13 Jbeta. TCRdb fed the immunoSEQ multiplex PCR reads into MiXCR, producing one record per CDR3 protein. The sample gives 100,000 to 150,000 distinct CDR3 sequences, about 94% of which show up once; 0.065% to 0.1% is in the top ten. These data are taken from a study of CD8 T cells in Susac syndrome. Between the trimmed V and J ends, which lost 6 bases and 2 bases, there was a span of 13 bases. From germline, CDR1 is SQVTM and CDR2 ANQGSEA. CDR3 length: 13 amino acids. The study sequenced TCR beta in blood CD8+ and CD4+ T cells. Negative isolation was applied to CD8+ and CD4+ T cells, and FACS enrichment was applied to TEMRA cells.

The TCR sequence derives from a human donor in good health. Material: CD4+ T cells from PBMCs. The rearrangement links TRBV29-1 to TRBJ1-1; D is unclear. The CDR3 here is CSVHQAINTEAFF. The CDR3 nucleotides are TGCAGCGTCCACCAAGCCATCAACACTGAAGCTTTCTTT.